The rows below give T cell receptor beta chains drawn from one sample of a study of cytomegalovirus exposure and HLA in healthy donors. Using immunoSEQ multiplex PCR, the repertoire was profiled, and TCRdb retains in-frame clones only, with some absent. Of around 160,000 clones in the sample, about 75% were seen once. The material sequenced was PBMCs. The source is a male donor in good health and CMV-seronegative. Each CDR3 is given with its conserved first and last residue. D genes are given only for firm matches. Clone size, where shown, is once, few, many, or a class for clones that have expanded.

TRBJ2-1	TRBV9	TRBD2	.	TGTGCCAGCAGCCTTAGCGGGAGCGAGCAGTTCTTC	CASSLSGSEQFF
TRBJ2-3	TRBV7-3	.	.	TGTGCCAGCAGCTTAACGGTCAGGCACACAGATACGCAGTATTTT	CASSLTVRHTDTQYF
TRBJ2-3	TRBV28	TRBD2	.	TGTGCCAGCAGTCCAGCGGGAGGGCACACAGATACGCAGTATTTT	CASSPAGGHTDTQYF
TRBJ1-4	TRBV28	TRBD1	once	TGTGCCAGCAGTTTCGGGGACAGGGCGGGAAAACTGTTTTTT	CASSFGDRAGKLFF
TRBJ1-4	TRBV7-9	.	.	TGTGCCAGCAGCTTCCGAGGATCAACTAATGAAAAACTGTTTTTT	CASSFRGSTNEKLFF
TRBJ2-1	TRBV27	TRBD1	.	TGTGCCAGCAGTTGGGGACAGAACAATGAGCAGTTCTTC	CASSWGQNNEQFF
TRBJ2-1	TRBV4-1	TRBD2	.	TGCGCCAGCAGCCAAGATACGGCGGGGGGGCCATTGTACAATGAGCAGTTCTTC	CASSQDTAGGPLYNEQFF
TRBJ2-5	TRBV7-9	TRBD1	few	TGTGCCAGCAGCTTAGGGGACAGGGGATATCGGGAGACCCAGTACTTC	CASSLGDRGYRETQYF
TRBJ2-3	TRBV9	.	.	TGTGCCAGCAGCGTAGGGCGGCAAGATACGCAGTATTTT	CASSVGRQDTQYF
TRBJ2-4	TRBV2	TRBD2	.	TGTGCCAGCAGTCCCCCGGGACTAGCGGACCACTCGAGAGCCAAAAACATTCAGTACTTC	CASSPPGLADHSRAKNIQYF
TRBJ2-3	TRBV28	TRBD1	.	TGTGCCAGCTTGGGACAGGACGGCACAGATACGCAGTATTTT	CASLGQDGTDTQYF
TRBJ2-3	TRBV20-1	.	.	TGCAGTGCTACCCTGTCAGATACGCAGTATTTT	CSATLSDTQYF
TRBJ1-4	TRBV28	.	.	TGTGCCAGCAGTTTAGGAGGGCATGGGGCTAATGAAAAACTGTTTTTT	CASSLGGHGANEKLFF
TRBJ1-1	TRBV6-1	.	.	TGTGCCAGCAGGGCGGGGGGGTATTTCTTT	CASRAGGYFF
TRBJ1-2	TRBV9	.	.	TGTGCCAGCAGCACTCCGGGACAAAGGGTATGCTACACCTTC	CASSTPGQRVCYTF
TRBJ1-5	TRBV2	.	.	TGTGCCAGCAGTGTAGTGCGGTATAGCAATCAGCCCCAGCATTTT	CASSVVRYSNQPQHF
TRBJ1-5	TRBV19	.	.	TGTGCCAGTAGTATTAGTTCGCAGGGGCGCAATCAGCCCCAGCATTTT	CASSISSQGRNQPQHF
TRBJ2-3	TRBV10-2	TRBD2	.	TGCGCCAGCAGTGAGCGAGCGGGAGTAGTAGATACGCAGTATTTT	CASSERAGVVDTQYF
TRBJ2-5	TRBV5-1	TRBD2	.	TGCGCCAGCAGCTCGACTAGCGGGACGAAAGAGACCCAGTACTTC	CASSSTSGTKETQYF
TRBJ2-2	TRBV19	TRBD1	few	TGTGCCAGCACACCCCGACAGGGGGCGTGGGGCGGGGAGCTGTTTTTT	CASTPRQGAWGGELFF
TRBJ1-2	TRBV5-6	.	.	TGTGCCAGCAGCTTGGGGAGCCAACCCTATGGCTACACCTTC	CASSLGSQPYGYTF
TRBJ2-7	TRBV5-6	.	.	TGTGCCAGCAGCGATACAGGGTTCTGGGGGAACGAGCAGTACTTC	CASSDTGFWGNEQYF
TRBJ2-7	TRBV28	.	.	TGTGCCAGCACAACCGGGACTGGGGCCTACGAGCAGTACTTC	CASTTGTGAYEQYF
TRBJ2-7	TRBV2	TRBD2	.	TGTGCCAGCAGTCCTAGCGGGGGATACTACGAGCAGTACTTC	CASSPSGGYYEQYF
TRBJ1-2	TRBV2	TRBD1	.	TGTGCCAGCAGTGAAGCGACGAACAGGGGTCATGGCTACACCTTC	CASSEATNRGHGYTF
TRBJ1-2	TRBV5-4	.	.	TGTGCCAGCAGCTCACAGGGAACCTTCAACTATGGCTACACCTTC	CASSSQGTFNYGYTF
TRBJ2-2	TRBV19	TRBD1	.	TGTGCCAGTAGTATGTTGTGGACAGGGGCGACCGGGGAGCTGTTTTTT	CASSMLWTGATGELFF
TRBJ1-1	TRBV6-5	TRBD1	.	TGTGCCAGCAGGGCCACAGGGGGCACTGAAGCTTTCTTT	CASRATGGTEAFF
TRBJ2-5	TRBV28	TRBD1	.	TGTGCCAGAGACAGGGTTGGGGAGACCCAGTACTTC	CARDRVGETQYF
TRBJ2-1	TRBV19	.	.	TGTGCCAGTAGTCCCCTCGGCGGTTCGGAGCAGTTCTTC	CASSPLGGSEQFF
TRBJ2-2	TRBV29-1	.	.	TGCAGCGTCGTAGGGACTGGACCGAACACCGGGGAGCTGTTTTTT	CSVVGTGPNTGELFF
TRBJ1-5	TRBV5-1	.	.	TGCGCCAGCAGCTTGGAAGGGGTTAGCAATCAGCCCCAGCATTTT	CASSLEGVSNQPQHF
TRBJ2-7	TRBV9	.	few	TGTGCCAGCAGCGTAGGGGGTGGACAGCGCGAGCAGTACTTC	CASSVGGGQREQYF
TRBJ2-1	TRBV7-9	TRBD1	.	TGTGCCAGCAGCTTAGGTGGTGTTCAGAACAGGGGGAATGAGCAGTTCTTC	CASSLGGVQNRGNEQFF
TRBJ2-3	TRBV11-2	.	.	TGTGCCAGCAGCCCCCGGTCAGATACGCAGTATTTT	CASSPRSDTQYF
TRBJ2-1	TRBV15	.	.	TGTGCCACCAGTTCGGCCAGGGCGGTTGAGCAGTTCTTC	CATSSARAVEQFF
TRBJ2-7	TRBV20-1	.	.	TGCAGTGAAAAATCCCGCGGGCAGTACTTC	CSEKSRGQYF
TRBJ1-2	TRBV2	.	.	TGTGCCAGCAGTGAAGGCCAGGCTTGGGATGGCTACACCTTC	CASSEGQAWDGYTF
TRBJ1-2	TRBV6-1	.	.	TGTGCCAGCACAGGGATGTATGGCTACACCTTC	CASTGMYGYTF
TRBJ1-4	TRBV30	TRBD1	.	TGTGCCTGGAGTGTCAAGACAGGGGGGGAAAAACTGTTTTTT	CAWSVKTGGEKLFF
TRBJ1-2	TRBV6-1	TRBD1	.	TGTGCCAGCAGTCCTGGACAGGGTGGCTACACCTTC	CASSPGQGGYTF
TRBJ1-3	TRBV5-1	.	once	TGCGCCAGCAGCTTGACGTCGCCGGACAGAGGGCCCTACTCTGGAAACACCATATATTTT	CASSLTSPDRGPYSGNTIYF
TRBJ2-5	TRBV27	.	.	TGTGCCAGCAGCCCTGACTGGGGTAGGGGGGAGACCCAGTACTTC	CASSPDWGRGETQYF
TRBJ2-7	TRBV4-2	.	few	TGTGCCAGCAGCCAAGCAACAGGTTCCTACGAGCAGTACTTC	CASSQATGSYEQYF
TRBJ2-1	TRBV6-1	TRBD1	few	TGTGCCAGCAGTGTACGGGACAGGGCCTACAATGAGCAGTTCTTC	CASSVRDRAYNEQFF
TRBJ2-2	TRBV18	TRBD2	.	TGTGCCAGCCGGCCGGCGGGGGCCGGGGAGCTGTTTTTT	CASRPAGAGELFF
TRBJ1-1	TRBV2	TRBD1	.	TGTGCCAGCGAGGGACAGGGGAACACTGAAGCTTTCTTT	CASEGQGNTEAFF
TRBJ2-1	TRBV6-5	TRBD2	.	TGTGCCAGCAGTTATCTACTAGCGGGGATCAATGAGCAGTTCTTC	CASSYLLAGINEQFF
TRBJ2-5	TRBV4-2	TRBD2	.	TGTGCCAGCAGCCAAGAACGGGCTTGGAGCGGGGGGAGACGAGAGACCCAGTACTTC	CASSQERAWSGGRRETQYF
TRBJ2-1	TRBV7-7	TRBD2	.	TGTGCCAGCAGCCCTTCTAGCGCGGGAGGCTACAATGAGCAGTTCTTC	CASSPSSAGGYNEQFF
TRBJ1-3	TRBV7-9	.	few	TGTGCCAGCAAGCCCCCTCTAGGAAACACCATATATTTT	CASKPPLGNTIYF
TRBJ2-1	TRBV6-1	.	.	TGTGCCAGCAGTGAACGGTGGGATGGGGGGGGCGAGCAGTTCTTC	CASSERWDGGGEQFF